The present T cell receptor (beta chain) was sequenced within a study of chemoradiotherapy in HPV16-positive cancers. A word on this clone: No antigen is known for it.

General observations from the study: Better recurrence-free survival went with HPV-responsive T-cell expansion in HPV16-positive patients.

V was pared by 4 bases and J by 5 bases, with 11 bases of the junction left unmatched. The CDR3 runs 18 residues. From germline, CDR1 is LNHDA and CDR2 SQIVND (reference sequence). Repeated repertoire sampling spanned the course of chemoradiotherapy. Repertoires were generated with immunoSEQ multiplex PCR, while TCRdb's copy carries only in-frame clones and drops some. The table shows roughly 32,000 clones, with 80% to 90% occurring only once. The TCR originated in a human donor with HPV-associated anogenital cancer. The chain carries TRBV19 and TRBJ2-3, with 14 positions matching TRBD2. Sequenced material: blood, taken from a patient who underwent chemoradiotherapy. DNA for the CDR3: TGTGCCAGTAGTACCCGACTAGCGGGAGGGCCGCCGAAAGATACGCAGTATTTT. This codes for CASSTRLAGGPPKDTQYF. The variable domain in full, completed from reference TRBV19 and TRBJ2-3, reads DGGITQSPKYLFRKEGQNVTLSCEQNLNHDAMYWYRQDPGQGLRLIYYSQIVNDFQKGDIAEGYSVSREKKESFPLTVTSAQKNPTAFYLCASSTRLAGGPPKDTQYFGPGTRLTVL.